This note documents a single T cell receptor beta chain sequence. What it recognizes is unknown. TCRdb re-derived calls from the RT-PCR reads in MiXCR, one entry per CDR3 protein. The sample holds 150,000 to 200,000 distinct CDR3 sequences, roughly 12% seen once. This entry is derived from a study of response to subunit inactivated influenza vaccine. This CDR3 contains 18 residues. The V gene's germline CDR1 is MDHEN and CDR2 SYDVKM. J was trimmed by 2 bases and V by 2 bases; bases with no gene match: 9. Study-wide findings and caveats: That few new T cells are recruited by each seasonal influenza vaccination was the authors' suggestion.

These same records also appear under a second study, on T cells expressing NK-cell markers. From that second work: 5'RACE template switching built TCR beta cDNA with unique molecular identifiers. Most of the eight sequenced donors tested HCMV-seropositive; one tested seronegative.

The source is a man aged 50 or older who received an inactivated influenza vaccine. The sequencing here drew on CD8+ T cells sorted from PBMCs, taken roughly 12 days after vaccination. This chain uses TRBV28 with TRBJ2-5, with TRBD2 matching over 12 bases. The CDR3 bases are TGTGCCAGCAGTTTAAGCCTAGCGGGGGGGCCGCGACAAGAGACCCAGTACTTC. Protein product: CASSLSLAGGPRQETQYF.